This passage covers 20 T cell receptor beta chains from one sample sequenced in a study of vaccination and CD4 T cells after COVID-19. Their antigens remain unidentified. As to treatment: approximately 11-day PBMC culture with coronavirus spike peptide pools or control peptides (ViraFEST assay). Cultured CD4+ T cells had their DNA profiled by the Oncomine TCR Beta short-read assay. MiXCR, applied by TCRdb to the PCR reads, yields one record per CDR3 protein. The sample carries 9,700 or so distinct CDR3 sequences, under 70% recorded once. The sample was CD4+ T cells from blood, cultured in vitro. These receptor sequences come from a human donor who had recovered from COVID-19.

This clonotype has just one count. V and J are TRBV12-3 or TRBV12-4 and TRBJ1-2; maybe TRBD1 (5 bases). The CDR3 consists of 12 residues. Trimming shortened V by 6 bases and J by 7 bases, and 12 bases separated the two germline ends. The CDR3 DNA sequence: TGTGCCAGCAGGTCCGGGGCGGGTGGCTACACCTTC. Its protein product is CASRSGAGGYTF.

The V and J genes are TRBV19 and TRBJ1-1; D unclear. CDR1 and CDR2 (germline): LNHDA, SQIVND (reference sequence). This CDR3 comprises 15 residues. V was trimmed by 1 base and J by 4 bases, leaving 13 bases between them. The CDR3 DNA follows: TGTGCCAGTAGTATAGCTACCCTCTACGGCACTGAAGCTTTCTTT. Amino acids: CASSIATLYGTEAFF.

This clonotype was recorded once. The rearrangement uses TRBV30 and TRBJ2-3; 11 bases are a match to TRBD2. The CDR3 has 15 residues. Germline CDR1 and CDR2: GTSNPN and SVGIG (reference sequence). V lost 2 bases, J lost 3 bases, and 4 bases stayed unmatched. The CDR3 loop reads CAWSRLAGKTDTQYF. Written as DNA, the CDR3 is TGTGCCTGGAGTCGACTAGCGGGAAAGACAGATACGCAGTATTTT.

This clonotype came up once. The chain has TRBV6-1 and TRBJ1-1; D call uncertain. The germline gives CDR1 MNHNS, CDR2 SASEGT. The V end was cut by 1 base, the J end by 5 bases, with 17 bases between. The CDR3 is 16 amino acids. The CDR3 bases are TGTGCCAGCAGTGAAGTGTCCTCGGGATTGGGGACTGAAGCTTTCTTT. Protein sequence: CASSEVSSGLGTEAFF.

V is TRBV7-6 and J is TRBJ1-1; D not certain. The CDR3 contains 14 residues. V shed 5 bases and J shed 0 bases, with 10 bases lying between them. Germline assignment: CDR1 SGHVS and CDR2 FNYEAQ. The CDR3 is CASSAKGLNTEAFF. Written as DNA, the CDR3 is TGTGCCAGCAGCGCTAAGGGTCTGAACACTGAAGCTTTCTTT.

The chain joins TRBV6-5 to TRBJ1-2; D is undetermined. CDR1 and CDR2 from the germline V gene are MNHEY and SVGAGI. The CDR3 is 14 residues long. Trimming shortened V by 2 bases and J by 4 bases, and 11 bases separated the two germline ends. The CDR3 nucleotides read TGTGCCAGCAGTTACAATGGGATCGGCTATGGCTACACCTTC. Protein sequence: CASSYNGIGYGYTF.

The chain couples TRBV7-9 to TRBJ2-3, with TRBD2 matching 8 bases. Trimming cost V 7 bases and J 0 bases; bases outside gene matches: 6. Germline CDR1 reads SEHNR; CDR2 reads FQNEAQ (reference sequence). CDR3 size: 15 residues. The CDR3 reads CASTKLAESTDTQYF. The CDR3 bases are TGTGCCAGCACCAAACTAGCGGAAAGCACAGATACGCAGTATTTT. Looking up the rest from reference TRBV7-9 and TRBJ2-3 gives the full variable domain: DTGVSQNPRHKITKRGQNVTFRCDPISEHNRLYWYRQTLGQGPEFLTYFQNEAQLEKSRLLSDRFSAERPKGSFSTLEIQRTEQGDSAMYLCASTKLAESTDTQYFGPGTRLTVL.

The chain links TRBV4-1 to TRBJ1-1; D gene uncertain. Looked up from germline, CDR1 is MGHRA and CDR2 is YSYEKL. With 1 base removed from V and 1 base from J, the gap between germline ends came to 7 bases. This CDR3 spans 14 amino acids. The CDR3 nucleotides are TGCGCCAGCAGCCAAGGCGGGGAGAACACTGAAGCTTTCTTT. Amino acid sequence: CASSQGGENTEAFF.

The rearrangement uses TRBV6-1 and TRBJ2-2; 10 bases align to TRBD1. Germline CDR1 reads MNHNS; CDR2 reads SASEGT. Germline trimming cut 6 bases from V and 3 bases from J; bases unmatched to any gene: 4. CDR3 length: 15 amino acids. CDR3 sequence (DNA): TGTGCCAGCAGAGCCGGGACAGGGGACACCGGGGAGCTGTTTTTT. Its translation is CASRAGTGDTGELFF.

The chain carries TRBV6-4 and TRBJ1-5, with TRBD1 identical over 8 bases. V was clipped by 0 bases and J by 0 bases; unmatched bases: 13. CDR1 and CDR2 (germline): MRHNA, SNTAGT. The CDR3 is made up of 20 amino acids. CDR3: CASSDSSPGRGPGSNQPQHF. CDR3 DNA sequence: TGTGCCAGCAGTGACTCCTCCCCAGGCAGGGGGCCGGGTAGCAATCAGCCCCAGCATTTT.

Only a few counts were recorded for this clonotype. V is TRBV14 and J is TRBJ1-1; D is unresolved. CDR1 SGHDN and CDR2 FVKESK come from the germline V gene. This CDR3 contains 17 residues. Trimming removed 4 bases at V and 1 base at J, with 19 bases between. The CDR3 loop reads CASSRPGRLATNTEAFF. CDR3 nucleotides: TGTGCCAGCAGCCGCCCGGGTAGGTTGGCAACGAACACTGAAGCTTTCTTT.

The chain links TRBV20-1 to TRBJ1-2; D unresolved. This CDR3 contains 14 residues. The ends were cut back, 3 bases at V and 1 base at J, with 12 bases in the middle. CDR1 and CDR2 from the germline V gene are DFQATT and SNEGSKA (reference sequence). This chain's CDR3 is CSARTEISNYGYTF. DNA for the CDR3: TGCAGTGCTAGGACGGAAATTAGTAACTATGGCTACACCTTC.

The chain recombines TRBV11-2 with TRBJ2-3; D uncertain. The germline gives CDR1 SGHAT, CDR2 FQNNGV. The germline V and J ends were trimmed by 5 bases and 3 bases, with 12 bases remaining between them. The CDR3 totals 14 residues. Here the CDR3 reads CASSPTTSTDTQYF. The CDR3 DNA reads TGTGCCAGCAGCCCTACGACCTCAACAGATACGCAGTATTTT.

The count of this clonotype is one. The chain is built from TRBV20-1 and TRBJ1-2, with a tentative D call TRBD1 (5 bases). V was pared by 0 bases and J by 0 bases, with 14 bases between. The germline gives CDR1 DFQATT, CDR2 SNEGSKA (reference sequence). The CDR3 is 16 residues long. CDR3 coding DNA: TGCAGTGCTAGAGATGGCGGCAGGGCTACTAACTATGGCTACACCTTC. This sequence encodes CSARDGGRATNYGYTF.

This clonotype has a handful of counts. The chain combines TRBV2 with TRBJ2-5; D gene unclear. The CDR3 length is 12 residues. V was clipped by 7 bases and J by 4 bases, with 10 bases between them. Germline V gene sequence: CDR1 SNHLY, CDR2 FYNNEI. CDR3 nucleotides: TGTGCCAGCAAGGCAGGACGAGAGACCCAGTACTTC. This encodes CASKAGRETQYF.

V gene TRBV25-1 combines with J gene TRBJ1-2; a weak D match, TRBD1 (5 bases). There are 12 residues in the CDR3. V shed 2 bases and J shed 11 bases, with 12 bases lying between them. Germline V gene data show CDR1 as MGHDK and CDR2 as SYGVNS. CDR3 in amino acids: CASSETTVGYTF. DNA of the CDR3: TGTGCCAGCAGTGAAACGACAGTAGGGTACACCTTC.

CDR3 sequence reads: CSAASTGVWDSPLHF. DNA for the CDR3: TGCAGTGCTGCCTCCACCGGGGTATGGGACTCACCCCTCCACTTT. The rearrangement uses TRBV20-1 and TRBJ1-6, with a possible D match to TRBD1 (5 bases). This CDR3 has 15 amino acids. Germline CDR1 is DFQATT and CDR2 is SNEGSKA (reference sequence). V lost 5 bases, J lost 10 bases, and 21 bases lay in between.

This chain connects TRBV20-1 to TRBJ1-1, with 8 positions matching TRBD1. V gave up 3 bases and J gave up 1 base; unmatched junction bases: 7. CDR3 length equals 15 residues. Germline loops: CDR1 DFQATT, CDR2 SNEGSKA (reference sequence). Here the CDR3 reads CSASYPTGANTEAFF. The DNA for the CDR3 is TGCAGTGCTAGCTACCCGACAGGGGCGAACACTGAAGCTTTCTTT.

V usage is TRBV20-1 and J usage is TRBJ1-1; 9 bases fit TRBD1. Germline V CDR1 and CDR2: DFQATT, SNEGSKA (reference sequence). With 8 bases clipped from V and 4 bases from J, the junction kept 5 bases outside the gene matches. CDR3 length: 12 residues. In DNA form, the CDR3 reads TGCAGTACCAACAGGGGGCTCACTGAAGCTTTCTTT. It encodes CSTNRGLTEAFF.

This clonotype was seen a single time. The rearrangement uses TRBV30 and TRBJ1-1; 8 bases align to TRBD1. With 2 bases clipped from V and 4 bases from J, the junction kept 9 bases outside the gene matches. This CDR3 spans 15 amino acids. Germline lookup yields CDR1 GTSNPN and CDR2 SVGIG (reference sequence). CDR3 sequence (DNA): TGTGCCTGGAGTTTGACAGGGGAAGGGGTCACTGAAGCTTTCTTT. As protein: CAWSLTGEGVTEAFF.